This is a list of T cell receptor beta chains from one sample in a study of blood T cell repertoires in COVID-19. Data came from immunoSEQ multiplex PCR; TCRdb stores just in-frame clones and leaves some out. The table has 200,000 to 250,000 clones, around 86% seen once. The specimen was peripheral blood. Source of these receptors: a woman aged 80 or over with COVID-19, enrolled during active disease. Each CDR3 is given with its conserved first and last residue. The order of the fields is clone size, V gene, J gene, D gene, CDR3 protein, CDR3 DNA. The D gene is left open where the match is weak. Some rows mark clone size as missing; the rest say once, few, many or name a class of expanded clone.

-	TRBV19	TRBJ2-5	-	CASSIGGAAETQYF	TGTGCCAGTAGTATAGGTGGGGCTGCAGAGACCCAGTACTTC
-	TRBV7-2	TRBJ2-1	-	CASSPGSGARNEQFF	TGTGCCAGCAGCCCCGGGTCTGGGGCACGGAATGAGCAGTTCTTC
once	TRBV9	TRBJ1-4	-	CASSSDGNEKLFF	TGTGCCAGCAGCTCCGACGGGAATGAAAAACTGTTTTTT
-	TRBV6-2/TRBV6-3	TRBJ2-3	-	CASSYSTGSLDTQYF	TGTGCCAGCAGTTACTCTACAGGGTCCCTCGATACGCAGTATTTT
-	TRBV6-1	TRBJ1-1	-	CASSDLRVSEAFF	TGTGCCAGCAGTGACCTCAGGGTATCTGAAGCTTTCTTT
-	TRBV4-1	TRBJ1-1	TRBD1	CASSQDLGTAGNTEAFF	TGCGCCAGCAGCCAAGATCTCGGGACAGCAGGGAACACTGAAGCTTTCTTT
-	TRBV2	TRBJ2-7	-	CASTHSISYEQYF	TGTGCCAGCACCCACAGCATTTCCTACGAGCAGTACTTC
-	TRBV9	TRBJ2-1	TRBD2	CASSAGTSGRNEQFF	TGTGCCAGCAGCGCCGGGACTAGCGGGAGAAATGAGCAGTTCTTC
-	TRBV7-6	TRBJ1-3	-	CASSQAGLTGNTIYF	TGTGCCAGCAGCCAAGCGGGTTTAACTGGAAACACCATATATTTT
-	TRBV5-4	TRBJ1-1	-	CASSEGGGNTEAFF	TGTGCCAGCAGCGAGGGTGGTGGGAACACTGAAGCTTTCTTT
-	TRBV9	TRBJ2-3	-	CASSADFSSTDTQYF	TGTGCCAGCAGCGCGGACTTCTCTAGCACAGATACGCAGTATTTT
-	TRBV4-1	TRBJ1-2	TRBD1	CASSQDRTGSFYGYTF	TGCGCCAGCAGCCAAGATCGGACAGGGTCCTTCTATGGCTACACCTTC
-	TRBV6-2/TRBV6-3	TRBJ1-1	-	CASSYPRRGGGTEAFF	TGTGCCAGCAGTTACCCTCGACGTGGGGGGGGGACTGAAGCTTTCTTT
-	TRBV28	TRBJ2-7	-	CASSLGYYEQYF	TGTGCCAGCAGTTTGGGCTACTACGAGCAGTACTTC
-	TRBV27	TRBJ1-3	-	CASSLNGGGTIYF	TGTGCCAGCAGCCTTAATGGGGGGGGCACCATATATTTT
-	TRBV7-2	TRBJ1-3	TRBD1	CASSPGQGAWGNTIYF	TGTGCCAGCAGCCCCGGACAGGGGGCGTGGGGAAACACCATATATTTT
few	TRBV28	TRBJ1-2	-	CASRPPGVGYTF	TGTGCCAGCAGACCACCAGGGGTTGGCTACACCTTC
many	TRBV13	TRBJ1-3	TRBD1	CASVRQGAYSGNTIYF	TGTGCCAGCGTCCGACAGGGAGCTTACTCTGGAAACACCATATATTTT
-	TRBV5-4	TRBJ2-1	TRBD2	CASSPLAGGPYNEQFF	TGTGCCAGCAGCCCCCTAGCGGGAGGTCCCTACAATGAGCAGTTCTTC
-	TRBV19	TRBJ2-1	TRBD2	CASSVLAGGPHEQFF	TGTGCCAGTAGTGTCCTAGCGGGGGGGCCGCATGAGCAGTTCTTC
-	TRBV4-2	TRBJ1-5	TRBD1	CASSQGTGPQGQPQHF	TGTGCCAGCAGCCAAGGGACAGGGCCCCAGGGCCAGCCCCAGCATTTT
few	TRBV5-1	TRBJ1-2	-	CASSLDTTRTF	TGCGCCAGCAGCTTGGACACGACTCGCACCTTC
-	TRBV27	TRBJ1-4	-	CASSLGAYSEKLFF	TGTGCCAGCAGTCTTGGGGCGTACTCTGAAAAACTGTTTTTT
once	TRBV9	TRBJ2-3	TRBD2	CASSVTSGSVTDTQYF	TGTGCCAGCAGCGTAACTAGCGGGAGTGTGACAGATACGCAGTATTTT
few	TRBV29-1	TRBJ1-2	-	CSVLGQTGYTF	TGCAGCGTTTTAGGACAGACCGGCTACACCTTC
once	TRBV7-6	TRBJ2-5	TRBD2	CASSLSLGAGGPTQYF	TGTGCCAGCAGCTTATCCCTAGGGGCGGGGGGGCCGACCCAGTACTTC